This T cell receptor beta chain appears in the sequencing data of a study of blood T cell repertoires in COVID-19. Whole-study context: Researchers got acute and convalescent COVID-19 samples from the United States, Italy and Spain. The cDNA or gDNA used as material had been derived from T cells, B-cell-depleted T cells, or PBMCs.

Authors' analysis steps: Reference gene primer amplification in the assay estimated nucleated cell counts. Some clones are missing from TCRdb's copy, which holds only in-frame ones; the method was immunoSEQ multiplex PCR. D and trimming were read from the DNA, whereas the V and J calls and clone size are those reported in that table. The repertoire holds approximately 190,000 clones, nearly 90% seen once, with about 6.6% in the top ten. This CDR3 is built from 13 residues. Trimming removed 4 bases from V and 2 bases from J, with 11 bases in between. The germline gives CDR1 SQVTM, CDR2 ANQGSEA. The TCR originated in a woman between 35 and 50 years old who had recovered from COVID-19. The material sequenced was peripheral blood. The rearrangement links TRBV29-1 to TRBJ1-1; D not resolved. The chain's CDR3 is CSVGKQLNTEAFF. For the CDR3, the DNA is TGCAGCGTTGGGAAACAGCTAAACACTGAAGCTTTCTTT.